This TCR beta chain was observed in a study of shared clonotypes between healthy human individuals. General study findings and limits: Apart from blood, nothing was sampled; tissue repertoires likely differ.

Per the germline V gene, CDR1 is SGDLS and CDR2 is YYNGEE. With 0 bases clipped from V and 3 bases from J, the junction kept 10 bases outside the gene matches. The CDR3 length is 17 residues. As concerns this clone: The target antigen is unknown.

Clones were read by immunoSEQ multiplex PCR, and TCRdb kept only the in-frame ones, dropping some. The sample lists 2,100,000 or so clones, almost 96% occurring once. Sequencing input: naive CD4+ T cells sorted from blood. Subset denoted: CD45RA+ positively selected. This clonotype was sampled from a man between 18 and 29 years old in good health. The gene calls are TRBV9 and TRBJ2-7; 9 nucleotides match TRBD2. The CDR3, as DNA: TGTGCCAGCAGCGTAGGTAGCGGGAGTTTAGGGAGCTACGAGCAGTACTTC. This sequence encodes CASSVGSGSLGSYEQYF.